This TCR beta chain emerged from a study of shared clonotypes between healthy human individuals. Background on the study: Plates per donor: three CD4 naive, three CD4 memory, two CD8 naive, one CD8 memory.

V lost 2 bases and J lost 4, with 7 bases in between. Per germline, CDR1 SGHDT and CDR2 YYEEEE. This CDR3 comprises 13 residues. Sequencing used immunoSEQ multiplex PCR; TCRdb keeps in-frame clones, though not all of them. The sample shows more than 1.2 million clones, 98% of them seen only once. Sequences were obtained from naive CD4+ T cells sorted from blood. The subset was: CD45RA+ positively selected. The sequence derives from a man in his thirties or forties in good health. The chain employs TRBV5-6 and TRBJ2-1, with D possibly matching TRBD1 (5 bases). This CDR3 reads CASSFRTYNEQFF. The DNA of the CDR3 is TGTGCCAGCAGCTTCCGGACATACAATGAGCAGTTCTTC.